Each of the 23 T cell receptor beta chains below was sequenced from the same sample in a study of early T cells in non-severe SARS-CoV-2 infection. TCRdb re-called the 5' RACE reads with MiXCR, one entry per CDR3 protein. Of tens of thousands of distinct CDR3 sequences in the sample, over 11% were seen once. What was sequenced was whole blood. These TCRs come from an adult who was a healthcare worker with PCR-confirmed SARS-CoV-2 infection or an uninfected control (not recorded which).

The V gene is TRBV20-1, the J gene TRBJ2-7, with TRBD2 matching 9 bases. Trimming removed 1 base from V and 4 bases from J; junction bases left unmatched: 14. The CDR3 length is 17 residues. The germline CDR1 and CDR2 sequences are DFQATT and SNEGSKA (reference sequence). Here the CDR3 reads CSARVKSSGKSRYEQYF. The CDR3 nucleotides are TGCAGTGCTAGAGTTAAATCTAGCGGGAAGAGTCGGTACGAGCAGTACTTC.

This clonotype was found a few times. This chain connects TRBV18 to TRBJ2-7; D assignment may be TRBD1 or TRBD2 (6 bases each). Per the germline V gene, CDR1 is KGHSH and CDR2 is LQKENI. The CDR3 extends over 15 amino acids. Trimming shortened V by 0 bases and J by 5 bases, and 14 bases separated the two germline ends. CDR3: CASSPPLGGGNEQYF. The CDR3 DNA sequence: TGTGCCAGCTCACCACCGCTAGGAGGGGGAAACGAGCAGTACTTC.

V gene TRBV19 combines with J gene TRBJ1-2, with TRBD1 matching 8 bases. Trimming at V came to 5 bases and at J to 5 bases, leaving 4 bases not matched to a gene. CDR1 is LNHDA and CDR2 is SQIVND in the germline V gene (reference sequence). CDR3 length: 13 residues. CDR3: CASSGTGVYGYTF. Here the CDR3 DNA reads TGTGCCAGTAGTGGGACAGGCGTATATGGCTACACCTTC.

This rearrangement joins TRBV2 to TRBJ2-7, with a weak D call TRBD2 (6 bases). V gave up 6 bases and J gave up 4 bases, with 13 bases separating them. This CDR3 is 13 amino acids long. Germline V gene lookup returns CDR1 SNHLY and CDR2 FYNNEI. The CDR3 here is CASRDGGLYEQYF. The CDR3 DNA is TGTGCCAGCAGAGACGGGGGACTTTACGAGCAGTACTTC.

This clonotype has a handful of counts. This CDR3 is CASSFRSGTGGTGELFF. DNA for the CDR3: TGTGCCAGCAGCTTCAGGAGTGGGACAGGGGGCACCGGGGAGCTGTTTTTT. V gene TRBV5-6 combines with J gene TRBJ2-2; 11 bases are shared with TRBD1. CDR3 length: 17 amino acids. The V gene's germline CDR1 is SGHDT and CDR2 YYEEEE. V lost 2 bases, J lost 4 bases, and 7 bases stayed unmatched. Using reference TRBV5-6 and TRBJ2-2 for the parts outside the CDR3, the full variable domain is DAGVTQSPTHLIKTRGQQVTLRCSPKSGHDTVSWYQQALGQGPQFIFQYYEEEERQRGNFPDRFSGHQFPNYSSELNVNALLLGDSALYLCASSFRSGTGGTGELFFGEGSRLTVL.

This chain connects TRBV27 to TRBJ2-1, with a possible D match to TRBD1 (6 bases). Germline lookup yields CDR1 MNHEY and CDR2 SMNVEV (reference sequence). Trimming cost V 4 bases and J 5 bases, with 12 bases left between them. The CDR3 loop spans 14 amino acids. The CDR3 coding sequence is TGTGCCAGCAGTTCGGACAGTAACGACAATGAGCAGTTCTTC. Translation: CASSSDSNDNEQFF.

This clonotype was seen only a few times. V gene TRBV5-5 combines with J gene TRBJ1-4; D gene uncertain. There are 14 residues in the CDR3. V was shortened by 3 bases and J by 6 bases, with 12 bases between the two germline ends. Germline CDR1 and CDR2: SGHKS and YYEKEE (reference sequence). CDR3 nucleotide sequence: TGTGCCAGCAGCTGGGTGCCAGAGGATGAAAAACTGTTTTTT. It yields the protein CASSWVPEDEKLFF. Together with reference TRBV5-5 and TRBJ1-4, the CDR3 gives the full variable domain: DAGVTQSPTHLIKTRGQQVTLRCSPISGHKSVSWYQQVLGQGPQFIFQYYEKEERGRGNFPDRFSARQFPNYSSELNVNALLLGDSALYLCASSWVPEDEKLFFGSGTQLSVL.

The table lists this clonotype with a few counts. Here the CDR3 DNA reads TGTGCCTGGACCGGATCCTATAATTCACCCCTCCACTTT. Its translation is CAWTGSYNSPLHF. The V call is TRBV30, the J call TRBJ1-6; D uncertain. V was trimmed by 4 bases and J by 1 base, leaving 5 bases between them. Germline V CDR1 and CDR2: GTSNPN, SVGIG (reference sequence). This CDR3 is built from 13 residues.

The chain carries TRBV5-5 and TRBJ2-3; 11 nucleotides line up with TRBD2. The CDR3 loop spans 16 amino acids. CDR1 is SGHKS, CDR2 YYEKEE, per germline (reference sequence). Trimming removed 6 bases from V and 3 bases from J; junction bases left unmatched: 9. The CDR3 DNA follows: TGTGCCAGCACCTTTAGCGGGGGGGCGGGGACAGATACGCAGTATTTT. It encodes CASTFSGGAGTDTQYF.

V gene TRBV12-3 or TRBV12-4 combines with J gene TRBJ2-3, with D perhaps matching TRBD2 (6 bases). The V end was cut by 3 bases, the J end by 4 bases, with 11 bases between. The CDR3 spans 14 residues. In DNA, the CDR3 is TGTGCCAGCAGTTTTGCGGGACCTCCAGATACGCAGTATTTT. It yields the protein CASSFAGPPDTQYF.

This clonotype was observed a few times. The chain combines TRBV5-6 with TRBJ2-3; 16 bases align to TRBD2. After removal of 4 bases from V and 0 bases from J, the junction contained 5 bases not matched to a gene. Germline-derived CDR1 and CDR2 are SGHDT and YYEEEE. The CDR3 spans 18 residues. The CDR3 protein is CASSPPGLAGGSTDTQYF. DNA of the CDR3: TGTGCCAGCAGCCCCCCGGGACTAGCGGGGGGGAGCACAGATACGCAGTATTTT.

The chain is built from TRBV19 and TRBJ1-2; no firm D call. The germline V gene encodes CDR1 LNHDA and CDR2 SQIVND (reference sequence). V shed 4 bases and J shed 2 bases, with 14 bases lying between them. The CDR3 runs 15 residues. The CDR3: CASSTEYSKNYGYTF. For the CDR3, the DNA is TGTGCCAGTAGTACTGAATACAGCAAAAACTATGGCTACACCTTC.

This clonotype was seen repeatedly, ten times or more. This chain connects TRBV5-1 to TRBJ1-1, with a weak D call TRBD1 (5 bases). In germline, CDR1 is SGHRS, CDR2 YFSETQ. V gave up 4 bases and J gave up 1 base, with 8 bases separating them. The CDR3 consists of 13 residues. The CDR3 DNA reads as TGCGCCAGCAGCGAGACAGCGAACACTGAAGCTTTCTTT. Protein product: CASSETANTEAFF.

This clonotype occurred many times. The rearrangement links TRBV11-2 to TRBJ2-1; 8 bases fit TRBD2. The ends lost 5 bases at V and 0 bases at J; junction bases unmatched: 9. CDR1 SGHAT and CDR2 FQNNGV come from the germline V gene. The CDR3 has 17 amino acids. CDR3 in amino acids: CASSLLAGRSSYNEQFF. DNA of the CDR3: TGTGCCAGCAGCCTGTTAGCGGGGAGGAGCTCCTACAATGAGCAGTTCTTC.

This clonotype was seen more than once but under ten times. The V and J genes are TRBV29-1 and TRBJ2-7, with TRBD1 identical over 7 bases. The V and J ends lost 3 bases and 2 bases, in that order; junction bases with no gene match: 16. The CDR3 extends over 17 amino acids. In germline, CDR1 is SQVTM, CDR2 ANQGSEA. The DNA of the CDR3 is TGCAGCGTTGAGCACTGTCCCGGGACAGAGACCACCTACGAGCAGTACTTC. The encoded protein is CSVEHCPGTETTYEQYF.

The chain is built from TRBV20-1 and TRBJ1-4, with a possible D match to TRBD1 (5 bases). This CDR3 has 13 residues. V was trimmed by 5 bases and J by 3 bases, leaving 10 bases between them. Germline V gene sequence: CDR1 DFQATT, CDR2 SNEGSKA (reference sequence). CDR3 loop: CSAGGGANEKLFF. CDR3 nucleotide sequence: TGCAGTGCTGGGGGGGGTGCTAATGAAAAACTGTTTTTT.

This clonotype came up many times. This chain's CDR3 is CSVGGESSYEQYF. CDR3 DNA: TGCAGCGTTGGCGGAGAGAGCTCCTACGAGCAGTACTTC. This rearrangement joins TRBV29-1 to TRBJ2-7; D not certain. Trimming removed 4 bases from V and 0 bases from J, with 10 bases in between. The CDR3 contains 13 residues. Germline CDR1 reads SQVTM; CDR2 reads ANQGSEA.

The chain is built from TRBV9 and TRBJ2-1, with D possibly called TRBD1 or TRBD2 (5 bases each). Trimming pared 3 bases from V and 1 base from J, leaving 11 bases between. The CDR3 totals 15 residues. Germline V gene data show CDR1 as SGDLS and CDR2 as YYNGEE. CDR3 DNA: TGTGCCAGCAGCGGTCAGGGAGTATCCTACAATGAGCAGTTCTTC. Encoded protein: CASSGQGVSYNEQFF.

This clonotype came up once. At one end, the junction sequence differs from germline, possibly due to a read error. The V and J genes are TRBV7-2 and TRBJ2-3; D is undetermined. The germline V gene has CDR1 SGHTA and CDR2 FQGNSA. This CDR3 contains 16 residues. Here the CDR3 reads CASSLAVIGSTDAQYF. As DNA, the CDR3 is TGTGCCAGCAGCTTAGCGGTAATAGGTAGCACAGATGCGCAGTATTTT.

The rearrangement uses TRBV20-1 and TRBJ2-2; TRBD2 agrees at 7 bases. Germline V gives CDR1 DFQATT, CDR2 SNEGSKA (reference sequence). The CDR3 loop spans 15 amino acids. Losses at the gene ends were 3 bases for V and 4 bases for J; bases not matched to a gene: 8. Here the CDR3 DNA reads TGCAGTGCTAGTGGTGGGAGGGGCCGCACCGGGGAGCTGTTTTTT. Translated, it gives CSASGGRGRTGELFF.

At least ten counts were recorded for this clonotype. This chain connects TRBV19 to TRBJ1-3; D is uncertain. The CDR3 has 12 residues. Trimming cost V 2 bases and J 3 bases, with 2 bases left between them. The germline CDR1 and CDR2 sequences are LNHDA and SQIVND (reference sequence). The DNA for the CDR3 is TGTGCCAGTAGTATAAGTGGAAACACCATATATTTT. It encodes CASSISGNTIYF.

V is TRBV12-3 or TRBV12-4 and J is TRBJ1-5; D is unclear. V was clipped by 2 bases and J by 0 bases, with 14 bases between them. This CDR3 region has 17 residues. The CDR3 here is CASSLRSGRYSNQPQHF. DNA of the CDR3: TGTGCCAGCAGTTTAAGGTCAGGCCGCTATAGCAATCAGCCCCAGCATTTT.

A remark on this clonotype: The final CDR3 position lacks the conserved phenylalanine or tryptophan, pointing to a likely read error. The chain recombines TRBV11-3 with TRBJ1-4; D remains unclear. The CDR3 consists of 13 residues. V was trimmed by 2 bases and J by 8 bases, leaving 9 bases between them. The germline V gene has CDR1 SGHNT and CDR2 YENEEA. The CDR3 DNA is TGTGCCAGCAGCTTAAATCAAAACGAAAAACTGTTTTTA. It specifies CASSLNQNEKLFL.